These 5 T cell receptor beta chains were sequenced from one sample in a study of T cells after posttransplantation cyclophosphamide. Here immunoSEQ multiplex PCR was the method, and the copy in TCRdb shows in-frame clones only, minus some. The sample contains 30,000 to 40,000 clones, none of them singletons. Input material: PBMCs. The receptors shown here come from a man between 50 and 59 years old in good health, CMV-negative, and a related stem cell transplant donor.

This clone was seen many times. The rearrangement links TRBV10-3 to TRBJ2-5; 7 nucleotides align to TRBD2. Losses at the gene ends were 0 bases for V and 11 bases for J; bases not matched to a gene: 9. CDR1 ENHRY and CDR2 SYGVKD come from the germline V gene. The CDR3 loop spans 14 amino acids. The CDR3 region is CAISESTRGVSQYF. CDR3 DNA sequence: TGTGCCATCAGTGAGTCGACTCGGGGGGTGAGTCAGTACTTC.

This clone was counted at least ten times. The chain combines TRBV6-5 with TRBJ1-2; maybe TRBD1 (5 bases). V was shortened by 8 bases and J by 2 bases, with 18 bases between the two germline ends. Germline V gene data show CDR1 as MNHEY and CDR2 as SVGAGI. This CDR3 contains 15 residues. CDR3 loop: CASLRSQGGNYGYTF. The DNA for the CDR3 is TGTGCCAGCCTCAGGAGCCAGGGAGGAAACTATGGCTACACCTTC.

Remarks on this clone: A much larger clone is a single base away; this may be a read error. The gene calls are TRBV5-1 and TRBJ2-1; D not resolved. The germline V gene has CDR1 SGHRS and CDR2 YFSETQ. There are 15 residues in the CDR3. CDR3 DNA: TGCGCCAGCATGGTTAACGCGTTTGATCTCAATGCGCAGTTCTTC. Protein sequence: CASMVNAFDLNAQFF. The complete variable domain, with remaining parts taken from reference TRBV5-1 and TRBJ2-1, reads KAGVTQTPRYLIKTRGQQVTLSCSPISGHRSVSWYQQTPGQGLQFLFEYFSETQRNKGNFPGRFSGRQFSNSRSEMNVSTLELGDSALYLCASMVNAFDLNAQFFGPGTRLTVL.

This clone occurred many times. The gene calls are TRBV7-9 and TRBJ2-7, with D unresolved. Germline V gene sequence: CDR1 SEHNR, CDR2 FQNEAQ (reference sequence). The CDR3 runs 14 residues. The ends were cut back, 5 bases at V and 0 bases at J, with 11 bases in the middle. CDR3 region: CASSAPSGSYEQYF. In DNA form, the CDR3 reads TGTGCCAGCAGCGCCCCTTCGGGCTCCTACGAGCAGTACTTC.

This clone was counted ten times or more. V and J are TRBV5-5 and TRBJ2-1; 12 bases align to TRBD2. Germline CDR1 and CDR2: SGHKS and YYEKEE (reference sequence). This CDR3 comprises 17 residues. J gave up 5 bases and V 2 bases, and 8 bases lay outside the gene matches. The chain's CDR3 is CASSFRLAGGQNNEQFF. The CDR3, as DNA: TGTGCCAGCAGCTTCAGGCTAGCGGGAGGGCAAAACAATGAGCAGTTCTTC.